This T cell receptor beta chain derives from a study of CD8+ T cells in alopecia areata. At the level of the study: The protocol delivered tofacitinib for 6 to 18 months, then withdrew it for 6 months. Severity in treated patients was scored by percentage of scalp area affected.

Treatment of the sample: oral pan-JAK inhibitor, 5-10 mg twice daily. cDNA reverse transcribed from extracted RNA served as the sequencing template. The table came from immunoSEQ multiplex PCR; TCRdb's copy has only in-frame clones and leaves some out. The table records about 140,000 clones, 82% of them present only once. As concerns this clone: The antigen is not known.

Findings of the study overall: In blood and scalp, many expanded lesional clones persisted during tofacitinib. Sequences from scalp samples also cover resident alphabeta T cells of normal skin.

The CDR3 totals 14 residues. Germline V gene sequence: CDR1 SEHNR, CDR2 FQNEAQ (reference sequence). The V and J ends lost 4 bases and 5 bases respectively, with 11 bases between them. The chain links TRBV7-9 to TRBJ1-4; unclear D gene. The source material was CD8+ T cells sorted from blood, sampled at week 4, from a patient treated with tofacitinib. This TCR came from a human donor with alopecia areata. CDR3 sequence reads: CASSSENENEKLFF. The CDR3 region has the DNA TGTGCCAGCAGCTCAGAAAACGAAAATGAAAAACTGTTTTTT. Full variable domain (outside the CDR3, taken from reference TRBV7-9 and TRBJ1-4): DTGVSQNPRHKITKRGQNVTFRCDPISEHNRLYWYRQTLGQGPEFLTYFQNEAQLEKSRLLSDRFSAERPKGSFSTLEIQRTEQGDSAMYLCASSSENENEKLFFGSGTQLSVL.